Listed below are T cell receptor beta chains from one sample, sequenced in a study of cytomegalovirus exposure and HLA in healthy donors. The assay was immunoSEQ multiplex PCR, and TCRdb's table has in-frame clones only and misses some. The profile shows roughly 150,000 clones, about 75% of them singletons. Sequencing used PBMCs. Every receptor here comes from a man aged 18-30 years in good health and CMV-seropositive. Both conserved end residues are part of each CDR3. A D gene is named only where the DNA matches it firmly. Size values are once, few and many counts, or a class for expanded clones, and some rows have none.

TRBJ1-5	.	.	TRBV6-5	CASSSAEPQHF	TGTGCCAGCAGCTCCGCGGAGCCCCAGCATTTT
TRBJ1-1	TRBD1	.	TRBV6-1	CASSPPGQSEAFF	TGTGCCAGCAGCCCACCGGGACAGAGCGAAGCTTTCTTT
TRBJ1-3	.	.	TRBV4-1	CASSQILGNTIYF	TGCGCCAGCAGCCAAATTCTCGGAAACACCATATATTTT
TRBJ2-1	.	.	TRBV7-2	CASSSRVNEQFF	TGTGCCAGCAGCTCCAGGGTGAATGAGCAGTTCTTC
TRBJ1-2	.	.	TRBV6-1	CASSEAGGHTF	TGTGCCAGCAGTGAAGCTGGGGGCCACACCTTC
TRBJ1-2	.	.	TRBV7-2	CASSSQGSGYTF	TGTGCCAGCAGCTCACAGGGCTCTGGCTACACCTTC
TRBJ1-6	.	.	TRBV7-9	CASSGGDSPLHF	TGTGCCAGCAGCGGAGGGGATTCACCCCTCCACTTT
TRBJ1-3	.	.	TRBV19	CASSTGAGNTIYF	TGTGCCAGTAGTACAGGGGCTGGAAACACCATATATTTT
TRBJ2-3	TRBD1	.	TRBV27	CASSPQRGHDAVTQYF	TGTGCCAGCAGTCCCCAGAGGGGGCACGATGCTGTTACGCAGTATTTT
TRBJ2-3	.	.	TRBV6-1	CASSDDGSGYTQYF	TGTGCCAGCAGTGATGACGGGAGTGGATATACGCAGTATTTT
TRBJ2-1	.	.	TRBV27	CASSNRDTYNEQFF	TGTGCCAGCAGCAACAGGGATACCTACAATGAGCAGTTCTTC
TRBJ1-2	TRBD1	few	TRBV28	CASSPAGTGEGYTF	TGTGCCAGCAGCCCAGCTGGGACAGGGGAGGGCTACACCTTC
TRBJ1-4	TRBD1	.	TRBV28	CASGRGTEGEKLFF	TGTGCCAGCGGCCGGGGGACAGAAGGGGAAAAACTGTTTTTT
TRBJ2-5	.	.	TRBV7-9	CAIEGGGTHHETQYF	TGTGCCATCGAGGGGGGGGGCACACACCACGAGACCCAGTACTTC
TRBJ2-5	TRBD2	few	TRBV5-1	CASSLGLAGGSETQYF	TGCGCCAGCAGCTTGGGGCTAGCGGGGGGTTCGGAGACCCAGTACTTC
TRBJ1-1	.	.	TRBV18	CASSPGLNTEAFF	TGTGCCAGCTCACCAGGGCTGAACACTGAAGCTTTCTTT
TRBJ1-1	.	.	TRBV28	CASSSGQPNTEAFF	TGTGCCAGCAGCTCCGGACAGCCGAACACTGAAGCTTTCTTT
TRBJ1-2	TRBD1	.	TRBV7-2	CASSRTGGNYGYTF	TGTGCCAGCAGTCGAACAGGGGGCAACTATGGCTACACCTTC